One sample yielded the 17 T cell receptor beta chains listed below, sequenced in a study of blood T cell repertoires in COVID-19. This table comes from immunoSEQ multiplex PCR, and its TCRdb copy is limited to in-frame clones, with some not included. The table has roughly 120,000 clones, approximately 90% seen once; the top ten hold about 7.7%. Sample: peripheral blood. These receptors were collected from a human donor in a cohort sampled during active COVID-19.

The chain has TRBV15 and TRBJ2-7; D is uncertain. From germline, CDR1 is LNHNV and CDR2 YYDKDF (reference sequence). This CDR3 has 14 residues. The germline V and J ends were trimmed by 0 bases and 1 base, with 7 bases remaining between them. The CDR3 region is CATSRDFRSYEQYF. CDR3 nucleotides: TGTGCCACCAGCAGAGATTTCAGATCCTACGAGCAGTACTTC.

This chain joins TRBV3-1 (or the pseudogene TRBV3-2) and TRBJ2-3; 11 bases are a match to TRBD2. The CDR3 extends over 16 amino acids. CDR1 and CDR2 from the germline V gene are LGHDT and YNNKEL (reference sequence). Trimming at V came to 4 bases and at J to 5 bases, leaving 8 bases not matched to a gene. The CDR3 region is CASSPNSGRAKDTQYF. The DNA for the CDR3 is TGTGCCAGCAGCCCAAATAGCGGGAGGGCGAAAGATACGCAGTATTTT.

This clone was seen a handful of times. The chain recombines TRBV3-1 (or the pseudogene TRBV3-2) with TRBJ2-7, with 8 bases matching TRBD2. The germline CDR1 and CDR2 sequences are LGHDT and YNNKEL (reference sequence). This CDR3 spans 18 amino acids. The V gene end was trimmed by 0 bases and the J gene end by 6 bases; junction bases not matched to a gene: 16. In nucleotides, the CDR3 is TGTGCCAGCAGCCAAGAAGGACCGGCCGGGACTAGAGGAACCGAGCAGTACTTC. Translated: CASSQEGPAGTRGTEQYF.

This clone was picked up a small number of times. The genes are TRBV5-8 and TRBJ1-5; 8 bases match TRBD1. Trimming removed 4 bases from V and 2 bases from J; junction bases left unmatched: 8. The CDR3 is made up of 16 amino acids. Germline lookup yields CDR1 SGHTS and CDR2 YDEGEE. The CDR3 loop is CASSPDRVGGNQPQHF. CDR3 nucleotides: TGTGCCAGCAGCCCGGACAGGGTGGGGGGCAATCAGCCCCAGCATTTT. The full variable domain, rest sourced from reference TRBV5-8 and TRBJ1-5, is EAGVTQSPTHLIKTRGQQATLRCSPISGHTSVYWYQQALGLGLQFLLWYDEGEERNRGNFPPRFSGRQFPNYSSELNVNALELEDSALYLCASSPDRVGGNQPQHFGDGTRLSIL.

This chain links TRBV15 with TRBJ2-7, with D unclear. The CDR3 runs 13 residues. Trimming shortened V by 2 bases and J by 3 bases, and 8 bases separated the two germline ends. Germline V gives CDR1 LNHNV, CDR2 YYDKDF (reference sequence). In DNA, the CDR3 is TGTGCCACCAGCAGACCAACTGGCTACGAGCAGTACTTC. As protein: CATSRPTGYEQYF.

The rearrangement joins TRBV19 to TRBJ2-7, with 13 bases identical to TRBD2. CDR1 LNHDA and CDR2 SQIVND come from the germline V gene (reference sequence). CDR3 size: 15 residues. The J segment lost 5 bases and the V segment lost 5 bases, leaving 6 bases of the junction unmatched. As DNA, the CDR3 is TGTGCCAGTAGTCCAGGGACTAGCGGGATCAACGAGCAGTACTTC. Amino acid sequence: CASSPGTSGINEQYF. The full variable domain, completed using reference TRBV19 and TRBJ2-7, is DGGITQSPKYLFRKEGQNVTLSCEQNLNHDAMYWYRQDPGQGLRLIYYSQIVNDFQKGDIAEGYSVSREKKESFPLTVTSAQKNPTAFYLCASSPGTSGINEQYFGPGTRLTVT.

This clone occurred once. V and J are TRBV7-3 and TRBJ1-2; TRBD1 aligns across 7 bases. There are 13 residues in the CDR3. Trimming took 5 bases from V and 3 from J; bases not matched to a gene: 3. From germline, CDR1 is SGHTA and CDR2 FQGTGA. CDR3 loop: CASSQGTDYGYTF. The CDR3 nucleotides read TGTGCCAGCAGCCAAGGGACAGACTATGGCTACACCTTC.

CDR3: CASSTGLAIDNEQFF. Here the CDR3 DNA reads TGTGCCAGCAGCACAGGACTAGCGATTGACAATGAGCAGTTCTTC. The chain has TRBV11-3 and TRBJ2-1, with 9 bases lining up with TRBD2. CDR1 and CDR2 from the germline V gene are SGHNT and YENEEA. This CDR3 has 15 amino acids. Trimming at V came to 5 bases and at J to 5 bases, leaving 7 bases not matched to a gene.

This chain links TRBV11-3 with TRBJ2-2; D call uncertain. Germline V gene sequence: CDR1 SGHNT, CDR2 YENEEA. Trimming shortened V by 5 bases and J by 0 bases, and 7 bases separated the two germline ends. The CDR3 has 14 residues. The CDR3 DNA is TGTGCCAGCAGCGGCCAGGCGAACACCGGGGAGCTGTTTTTT. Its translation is CASSGQANTGELFF.

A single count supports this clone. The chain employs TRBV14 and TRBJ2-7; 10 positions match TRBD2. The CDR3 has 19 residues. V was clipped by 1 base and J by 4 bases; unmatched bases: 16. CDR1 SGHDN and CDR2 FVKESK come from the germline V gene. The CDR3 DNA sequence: TGTGCCAGCAGCCAAGGTTTCAGGTCAAAGCGGGAGGGACGATACGAGCAGTACTTC. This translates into CASSQGFRSKREGRYEQYF.

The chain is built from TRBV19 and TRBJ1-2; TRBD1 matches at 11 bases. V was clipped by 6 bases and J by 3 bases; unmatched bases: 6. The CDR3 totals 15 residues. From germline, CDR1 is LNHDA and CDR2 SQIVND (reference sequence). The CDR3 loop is CASSSGQGAHYGYTF. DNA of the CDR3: TGTGCCAGTAGCAGTGGACAGGGGGCGCACTATGGCTACACCTTC. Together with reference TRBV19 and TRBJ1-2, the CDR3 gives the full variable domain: DGGITQSPKYLFRKEGQNVTLSCEQNLNHDAMYWYRQDPGQGLRLIYYSQIVNDFQKGDIAEGYSVSREKKESFPLTVTSAQKNPTAFYLCASSSGQGAHYGYTFGSGTRLTVV.

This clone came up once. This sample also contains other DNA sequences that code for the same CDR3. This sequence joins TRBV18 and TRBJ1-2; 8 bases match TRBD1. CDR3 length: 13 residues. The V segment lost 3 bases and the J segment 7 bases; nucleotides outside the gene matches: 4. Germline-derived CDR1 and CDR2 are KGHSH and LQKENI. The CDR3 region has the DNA TGTGCCAGCTCACCCCGTGACAGGGGTGGCTACACCTTC. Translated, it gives CASSPRDRGGYTF.

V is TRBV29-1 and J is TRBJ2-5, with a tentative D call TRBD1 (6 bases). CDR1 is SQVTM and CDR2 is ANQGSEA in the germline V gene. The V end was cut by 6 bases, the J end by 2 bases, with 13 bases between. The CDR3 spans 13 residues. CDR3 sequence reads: CSVRGYKQETQYF. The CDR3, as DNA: TGCAGCGTGAGGGGGTATAAACAAGAGACCCAGTACTTC.

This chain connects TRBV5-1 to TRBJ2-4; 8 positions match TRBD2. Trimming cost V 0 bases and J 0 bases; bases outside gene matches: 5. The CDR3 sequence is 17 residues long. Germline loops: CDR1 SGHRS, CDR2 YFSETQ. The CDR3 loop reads CASSLASSGAAKNIQYF. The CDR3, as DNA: TGCGCCAGCAGCTTGGCCAGTAGCGGGGCAGCCAAAAACATTCAGTACTTC. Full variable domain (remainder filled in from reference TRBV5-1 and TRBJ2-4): KAGVTQTPRYLIKTRGQQVTLSCSPISGHRSVSWYQQTPGQGLQFLFEYFSETQRNKGNFPGRFSGRQFSNSRSEMNVSTLELGDSALYLCASSLASSGAAKNIQYFGAGTRLSVL.

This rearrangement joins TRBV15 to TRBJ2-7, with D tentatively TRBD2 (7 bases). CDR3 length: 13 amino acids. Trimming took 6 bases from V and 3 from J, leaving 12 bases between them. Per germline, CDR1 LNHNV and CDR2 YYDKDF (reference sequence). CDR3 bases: TGTGCCACCAGACAAGGGGGGGTCTACGAGCAGTACTTC. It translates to CATRQGGVYEQYF.

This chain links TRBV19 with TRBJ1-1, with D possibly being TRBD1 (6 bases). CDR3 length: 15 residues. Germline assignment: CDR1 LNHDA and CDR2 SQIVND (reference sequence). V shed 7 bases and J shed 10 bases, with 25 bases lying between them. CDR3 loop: CASTPGHGGGKIAFF. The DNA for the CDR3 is TGTGCCAGTACCCCGGGACATGGAGGAGGAAAGATAGCTTTCTTT.

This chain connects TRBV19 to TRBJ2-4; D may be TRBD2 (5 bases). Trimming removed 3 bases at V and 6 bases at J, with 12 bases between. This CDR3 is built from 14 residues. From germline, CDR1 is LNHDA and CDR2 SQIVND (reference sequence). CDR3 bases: TGTGCCAGTAGTATTACCGGGGATGGAAACATTCAGTACTTC. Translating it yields CASSITGDGNIQYF. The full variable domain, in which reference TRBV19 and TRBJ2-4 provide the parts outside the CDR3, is DGGITQSPKYLFRKEGQNVTLSCEQNLNHDAMYWYRQDPGQGLRLIYYSQIVNDFQKGDIAEGYSVSREKKESFPLTVTSAQKNPTAFYLCASSITGDGNIQYFGAGTRLSVL.